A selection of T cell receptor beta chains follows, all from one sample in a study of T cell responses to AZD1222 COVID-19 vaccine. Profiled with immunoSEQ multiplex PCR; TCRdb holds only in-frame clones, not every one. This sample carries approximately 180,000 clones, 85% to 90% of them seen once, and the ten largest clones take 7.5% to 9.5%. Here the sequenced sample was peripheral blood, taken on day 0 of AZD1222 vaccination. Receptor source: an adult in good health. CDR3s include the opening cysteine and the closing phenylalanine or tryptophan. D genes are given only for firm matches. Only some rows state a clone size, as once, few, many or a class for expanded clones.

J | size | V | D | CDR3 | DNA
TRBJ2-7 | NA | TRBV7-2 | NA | CASSLMGYYEQYF | TGTGCCAGCAGCTTAATGGGATACTACGAGCAGTACTTC
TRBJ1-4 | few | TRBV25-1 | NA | CASSGPAEKLFF | TGTGCCAGCAGTGGGCCCGCTGAAAAACTGTTTTTT
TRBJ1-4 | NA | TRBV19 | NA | CASSMGRGGEKLFF | TGTGCCAGTAGTATGGGACGCGGGGGTGAAAAACTGTTTTTT
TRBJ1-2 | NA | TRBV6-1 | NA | CASSEGGNYGYTF | TGTGCCAGCAGTGAAGGGGGGAACTATGGCTACACCTTC
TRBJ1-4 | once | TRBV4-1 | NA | CASSHWGLEEKLFF | TGCGCCAGCAGCCATTGGGGTTTAGAGGAAAAACTGTTTTTT
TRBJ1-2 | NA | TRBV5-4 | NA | CASSLIGTANYGYTF | TGTGCCAGCAGCTTGATCGGGACGGCTAACTATGGCTACACCTTC
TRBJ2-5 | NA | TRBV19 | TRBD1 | CASRKTGTGKETQYF | TGTGCCAGTAGGAAAACCGGGACAGGGAAAGAGACCCAGTACTTC
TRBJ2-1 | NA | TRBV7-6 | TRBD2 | CASSLQEVYGGSIEQFF | TGTGCCAGCAGCCTCCAGGAGGTATATGGCGGGAGCATAGAGCAGTTCTTC
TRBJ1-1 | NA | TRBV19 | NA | CASSVAAGMDTEAFF | TGTGCCAGTAGTGTGGCAGCCGGTATGGACACTGAAGCTTTCTTT
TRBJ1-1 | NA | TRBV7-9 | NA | CASSFGRVTEAFF | TGTGCCAGCAGCTTTGGAAGGGTCACTGAAGCTTTCTTT
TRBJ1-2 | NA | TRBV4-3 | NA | CASSQDLVNGANYGYTF | TGCGCCAGCAGCCAAGATCTGGTTAATGGTGCTAACTATGGCTACACCTTC
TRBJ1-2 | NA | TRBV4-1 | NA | CASSQDDPLGYTF | TGCGCCAGCAGCCAAGATGACCCTTTGGGCTACACCTTC
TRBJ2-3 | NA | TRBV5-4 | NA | CASSSATVNTDTQYF | TGTGCCAGCAGCTCTGCGACAGTAAACACAGATACGCAGTATTTT
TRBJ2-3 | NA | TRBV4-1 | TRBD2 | CASSGTSGGGLDTQYF | TGCGCCAGCAGCGGGACTAGCGGGGGGGGTTTAGATACGCAGTATTTT
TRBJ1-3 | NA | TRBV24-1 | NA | CATRVLAGPGNTIYF | TGTGCCACCAGGGTACTGGCGGGCCCTGGAAACACCATATATTTT
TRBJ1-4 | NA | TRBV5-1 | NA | CASSLGGGSAGRKLFF | TGCGCCAGCAGCTTGGGGGGCGGCTCCGCGGGGCGAAAACTGTTTTTT
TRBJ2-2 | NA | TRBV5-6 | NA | CASGSRTWNTGELFF | TGTGCCAGCGGGTCCCGGACCTGGAACACCGGGGAGCTGTTTTTT
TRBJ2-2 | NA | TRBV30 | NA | CAWSVQTGRYTGELFF | TGTGCCTGGAGCGTACAAACAGGGAGGTACACCGGGGAGCTGTTTTTT
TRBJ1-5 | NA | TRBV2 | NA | CASSATDGNQPQHF | TGTGCCAGCAGTGCGACAGATGGCAATCAGCCCCAGCATTTT
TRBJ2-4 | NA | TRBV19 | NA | CASSMAYSGTPGEVQYF | TGTGCCAGTAGTATGGCTTACTCCGGGACCCCGGGGGAGGTTCAGTACTTC
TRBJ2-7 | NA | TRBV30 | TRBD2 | CAWSASGGVDYEQYF | TGTGCCTGGAGCGCTAGCGGGGGGGTAGACTACGAGCAGTACTTC
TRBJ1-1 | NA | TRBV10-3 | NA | CAITTERANTEAFF | TGTGCCATCACCACCGAGAGAGCGAACACTGAAGCTTTCTTT
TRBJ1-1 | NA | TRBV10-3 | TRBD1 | CAISGQGARGDTEAFF | TGTGCCATCAGTGGACAGGGGGCGCGAGGTGACACTGAAGCTTTCTTT
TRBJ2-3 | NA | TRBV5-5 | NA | CASRGGLEGTDTQYF | TGTGCCAGCAGGGGGGGACTCGAGGGCACAGATACGCAGTATTTT
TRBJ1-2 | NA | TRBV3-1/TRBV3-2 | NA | CASSQDLNYGYTF | TGTGCCAGCAGCCAAGACCTTAACTATGGCTACACCTTC
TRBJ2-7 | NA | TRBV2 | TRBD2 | CASSTWGGNEQYF | TGTGCCAGCAGCACATGGGGGGGTAACGAGCAGTACTTC
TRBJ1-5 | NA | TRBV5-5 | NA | CASSFGLPWGNQPQHF | TGTGCCAGCAGCTTTGGACTGCCTTGGGGCAATCAGCCCCAGCATTTT